Sequencing of this T cell receptor (beta chain) was carried out in a study of T cell repertoires in cytomegalovirus infection. Study overall: It was the public TCR beta signatures that indicated both CMV infection and matching HLA type.

A single record per CDR3 protein comes from TCRdb applying MiXCR to the reads. The sample lists roughly 500,000 distinct CDR3 sequences; 11% were seen once. This clonotype was counted at least ten times. Its antigen is currently unknown. Study-level points and caveats: Totalled public TCR beta family frequency picked out people who carried CMV plus the relevant HLA.

Sequencing used PBMCs. The TCR comes from a human donor in good health (CMV status not recorded). Some clones in this sample may be carry-over from other donors' samples.

The CDR3 loop reads CASSPPDREETQYF. The DNA of the CDR3 is TGTGCCAGCAGTCCTCCGGACAGGGAAGAGACCCAGTACTTC. This rearrangement joins TRBV28 to TRBJ2-5, with 8 bases lining up with TRBD1. The CDR3 is 14 residues long. Trimming at V came to 5 bases and at J to 3 bases, leaving 5 bases not matched to a gene. Germline CDR1 MDHEN, CDR2 SYDVKM.